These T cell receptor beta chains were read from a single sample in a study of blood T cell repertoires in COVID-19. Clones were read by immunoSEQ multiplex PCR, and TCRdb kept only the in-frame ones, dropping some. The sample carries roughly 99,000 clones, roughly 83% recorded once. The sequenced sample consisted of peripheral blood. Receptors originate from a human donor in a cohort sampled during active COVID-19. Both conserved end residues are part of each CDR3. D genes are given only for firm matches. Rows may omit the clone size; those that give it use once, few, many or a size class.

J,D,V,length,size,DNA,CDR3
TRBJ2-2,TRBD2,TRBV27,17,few,TGTGCCAGCAGTCGTTCGGGACTAGCGGCCAACACCGGGGAGCTGTTTTTT,CASSRSGLAANTGELFF
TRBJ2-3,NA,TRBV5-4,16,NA,TGTGCCAGCAGCTATCGAGGGGGAGGGAGCACAGATACGCAGTATTTT,CASSYRGGGSTDTQYF
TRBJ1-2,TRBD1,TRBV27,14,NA,TGTGCCAGCAGTCCGACCGGGACAGGGGGCGGCTACACCTTC,CASSPTGTGGGYTF
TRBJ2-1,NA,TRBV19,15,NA,TGTGCCAGTAGTGCCGGGACTGCCTCCTACAATGAGCAGTTCTTC,CASSAGTASYNEQFF
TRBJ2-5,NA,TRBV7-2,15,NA,TGTGCCAGCAGCTTAAATCAGCAGGGAGGCCAGACCCAGTACTTC,CASSLNQQGGQTQYF
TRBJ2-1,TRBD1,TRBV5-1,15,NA,TGCGCCAGCAGCTTGCCCGCAGGGGGTTCCAATGAGCAGTTCTTC,CASSLPAGGSNEQFF
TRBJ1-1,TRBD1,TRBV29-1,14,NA,TGCAGCGTTGGAAAGACAGGGTCGGGCACTGAAGCTTTCTTT,CSVGKTGSGTEAFF
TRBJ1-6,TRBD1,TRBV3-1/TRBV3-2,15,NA,TGTGCCAGCAGCCAAGGGACAGGGGTCAATTCACCCCTCCACTTT,CASSQGTGVNSPLHF
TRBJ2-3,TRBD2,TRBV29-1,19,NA,TGCAGCGTTGAAGAACGACAGTATCCTTTCCGGGACTACACAGATACGCAGTATTTT,CSVEERQYPFRDYTDTQYF
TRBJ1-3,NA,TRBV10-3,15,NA,TGTGCCATCAGACTTACGGGTGACTCTGGAAACACCATATATTTT,CAIRLTGDSGNTIYF
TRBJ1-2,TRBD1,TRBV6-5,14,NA,TGTGCCAGCAGGGCGACAGGGGGCGCGTATGGCTACACCTTC,CASRATGGAYGYTF
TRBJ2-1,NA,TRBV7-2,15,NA,TGTGCCAGCAGCTCGGAGGTAGGGAGAAAGGATGAGCAGTTCTTC,CASSSEVGRKDEQFF
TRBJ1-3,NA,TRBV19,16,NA,TGTGCCAGTAGCACCACCGGACAGATCTCTGGAAACACCATATATTTT,CASSTTGQISGNTIYF
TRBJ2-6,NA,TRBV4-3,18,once,TGCGCCAGCAGCCGGGTCGGGGTTCTAACCTCTGGGGCCAACGTCCTGACTTTC,CASSRVGVLTSGANVLTF
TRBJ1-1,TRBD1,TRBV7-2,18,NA,TGTGCCAGCAGCCTACAGGGAGGCGGAGGGGGCGCGAACACTGAAGCTTTCTTT,CASSLQGGGGGANTEAFF
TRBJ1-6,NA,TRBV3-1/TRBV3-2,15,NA,TGTGCCAGCAGCCAAGTTCGCTCCTATAATTCACCCCTCCACTTT,CASSQVRSYNSPLHF
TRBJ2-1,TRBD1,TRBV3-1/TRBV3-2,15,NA,TGTGCCAGCAGCCGGTCCGGGACAGGGTTTTATGAGCAGTTCTTC,CASSRSGTGFYEQFF
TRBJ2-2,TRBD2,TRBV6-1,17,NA,TGTGCCAGCAGTGAGGGGGGACTAGCGGGATCCACCGGGGAGCTGTTTTTT,CASSEGGLAGSTGELFF
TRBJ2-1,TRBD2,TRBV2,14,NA,TGTGCCAGCAGTGAAGTAGCGGGAACGACTGAGCAGTTCTTC,CASSEVAGTTEQFF
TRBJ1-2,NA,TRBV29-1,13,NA,TGCAGCGTTGAAGAGGGTTACGGGTCTGGCTACACCTTC,CSVEEGYGSGYTF
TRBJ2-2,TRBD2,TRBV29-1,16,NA,TGCAGCGTTGATAGCGGGAGGTCAATTGGCACCGGGGAGCTGTTTTTT,CSVDSGRSIGTGELFF
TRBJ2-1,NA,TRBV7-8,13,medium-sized,TGTGCCAGCAGCTGGAAAGGGGCCGGCGAGCAGTTCTTC,CASSWKGAGEQFF
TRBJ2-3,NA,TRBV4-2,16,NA,TGTGCCAGCGGAGCTAGCGCATTGACTAGCACAGATACGCAGTATTTT,CASGASALTSTDTQYF
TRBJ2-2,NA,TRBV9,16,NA,TGTGCCAGCAGCGTTTTAAGCGGACTGAACACCGGGGAGCTGTTTTTT,CASSVLSGLNTGELFF